This T cell receptor beta chain was recovered during a study of T cell responses to AZD1222 COVID-19 vaccine (dated by TCRdb to about 2021). About the investigation overall: AZD1222 recipients given second doses at about 4 weeks or at about 12 weeks were pooled, since spike-specific TCR depth and breadth were not found to differ between the two schedules. A total of about 230 trial participants underwent TCR sequencing, of whom 200 to 220 received two doses of AZD1222 and about 26 received two doses of the MenACWY control vaccine. Trial participants were enrolled into age subgroups of 18-55, 56-69 and 70-plus years, which contained about 160, 30 and 59 TCR-sequenced participants, respectively. Overall study results and their limits: Most participants were white British and females outnumbered males, and the authors suggested that clonal diversity may have been underestimated. Reportedly, almost half of the unique spike-specific TCRs recognized epitopes lying outside the regions that are mutated in the B.1.351 and B.1.1.7 variants. CD4 TCRs associated with the vaccine covered the entire spike protein, and the dominant responses were in regions 160-218 and 743-854. Spike-specific TCR breadth and depth rose significantly after two AZD1222 doses compared with day 0 and with MenACWY recipients. Because no samples from the day 14 peak response were available, repertoires could be characterized only after the peak T cell response. Only five to seven AZD1222 recipients were SARS-CoV-2 seropositive at baseline, limiting conclusions about previously exposed vaccinees. The 56-69-year group was small, and its depth increase did not reach significance, likely because of low power.

About this clone itself: Its antigen target is currently unknown. No much larger clone exists at a distance of one base, and base qualities are not known.

CDR1 KGHSH and CDR2 LQKENI are derived from the germline V gene. The CDR3, cysteine through phenylalanine, is 14 amino acids long. Only the CDR3 region is kept as DNA, spanning 42 bases read in frame from base 1. The germline ends are 9 bases apart after V is trimmed by 5 bases and J by 2 bases. The CDR3 regions of human TCRbeta chains were analyzed by immunosequencing. The authors' pipeline ran thus. Repertoire TCRs were matched against a reference library of SARS-CoV-2-specific TCRs generated with the MIRA antigen-specificity platform. Breadth was defined as the fraction of unique TCRs that were SARS-CoV-2-associated, and depth was defined as the fraction of total T cells that were SARS-CoV-2-associated. Each spike-specific TCR was assigned to its reactive spike region and to a CD4 or CD8 class using the MIRA data. Log10-transformed breadth and depth values were compared by one-way ANOVA with Sidak's multiple comparisons tests. TCRdb limited this immuneACCESS table to in-frame rearrangements with V and J called. A share of clones is missing; checked studies link under half to unresolved V genes, and the rest is unexplained. Clone size and the V and J calls come from that table; the DNA yielded D and trimming. A total of more than 110,000 clones appear in this sample, 93% of them only once. The top ten clonotypes cover around 5% of the sample.

What the time point label conveys for this sample: baseline before first vaccination. Vaccinee samples were obtained from the UK trials COV001 and COV002, which included a single-blind randomized controlled phase 2/3 trial of AZD1222 (ChAdOx1 nCoV-19) in healthy adults. For TCRbeta chain sequencing, PBMC samples were collected from trial participants at day 0 and at day 28 after the second dose. The sample in question was peripheral blood, obtained on day 0 of AZD1222 vaccination. This chain is built from TRBV18 and TRBJ2-2, with the D gene uncertain. The sequence came from an adult in good health. CDR3 reads: CASSFQTNTGELFF. The sequence in DNA is TGTGCCAGCTCATTTCAGACCAACACCGGGGAGCTGTTTTTT.